The present entry profiles one T cell receptor beta chain with its context. Its antigen is not known. Sequenced by immunoSEQ multiplex PCR; TCRdb stores in-frame clones only, minus some. The table shows about 40,000 clones, with approximately 70% occurring only once. The data were obtained in a study of vaccination effects on CD4 cells after COVID-19. CD4+ T cells were isolated after around 10 days of culture. Subjects were given two BNT162b2 or mRNA-1273 vaccine doses. Nobody among the vaccine recipients had prior SARS-CoV-2 infection (nucleocapsid antibodies were negative). Losses at the gene ends were 3 bases for V and 6 bases for J; bases not matched to a gene: 6. Germline loops: CDR1 LGHDT, CDR2 YNNKEL (reference sequence). The CDR3 length is 14 residues.

The specimen comprised CD4+ T cells from PBMCs cultured without peptide, sampled after COVID-19 vaccination. This rearrangement joins TRBV3-1 (or the pseudogene TRBV3-2) to TRBJ2-7; TRBD1 agrees at 9 bases. This TCR came from a human donor who received a COVID-19 vaccine. The CDR3 sequence is CASSHGDRAGEQYF. CDR3 bases: TGTGCCAGCAGCCACGGGGACAGGGCCGGCGAGCAGTACTTC.